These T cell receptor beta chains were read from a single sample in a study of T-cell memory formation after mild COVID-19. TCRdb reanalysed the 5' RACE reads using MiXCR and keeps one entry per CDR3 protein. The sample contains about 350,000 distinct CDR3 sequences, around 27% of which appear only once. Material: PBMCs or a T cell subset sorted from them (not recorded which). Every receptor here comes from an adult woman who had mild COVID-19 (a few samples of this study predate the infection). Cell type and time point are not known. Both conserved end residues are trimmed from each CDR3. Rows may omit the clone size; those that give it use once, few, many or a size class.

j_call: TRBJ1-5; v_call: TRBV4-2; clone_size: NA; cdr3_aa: ASSQGTGTGDGQPQH
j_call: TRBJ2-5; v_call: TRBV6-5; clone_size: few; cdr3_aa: ASSYSPGLETQY
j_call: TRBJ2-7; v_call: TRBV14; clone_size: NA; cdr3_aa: ASRQGVSYEQY
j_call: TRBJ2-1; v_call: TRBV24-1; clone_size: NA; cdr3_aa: ATSRPPNEQF
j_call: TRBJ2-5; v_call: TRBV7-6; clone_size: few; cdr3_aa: ASSLPGLGAETQY
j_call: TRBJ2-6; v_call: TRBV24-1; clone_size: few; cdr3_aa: ATSDSGANVLT
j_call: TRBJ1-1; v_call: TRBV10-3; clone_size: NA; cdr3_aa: AIRSTGSTEAF
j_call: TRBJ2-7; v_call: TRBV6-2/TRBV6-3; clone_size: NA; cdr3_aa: ASSYSGGNPYEQY
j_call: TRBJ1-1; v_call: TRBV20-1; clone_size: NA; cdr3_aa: SAQGRGLNTEAF
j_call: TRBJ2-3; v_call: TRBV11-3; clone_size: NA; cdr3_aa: ASALSGRRGDTQY
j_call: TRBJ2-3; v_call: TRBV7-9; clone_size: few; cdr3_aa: ASSLLGTSDTDTQY
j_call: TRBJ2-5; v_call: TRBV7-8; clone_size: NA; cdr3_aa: ASSSRTSGVRKTQY
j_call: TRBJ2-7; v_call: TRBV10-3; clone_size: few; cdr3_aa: ATAPWATYEQY
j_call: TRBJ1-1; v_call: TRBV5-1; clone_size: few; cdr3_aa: ASSFLGSNIRDAAF
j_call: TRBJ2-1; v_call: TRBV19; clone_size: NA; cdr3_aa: ASSVDRGKGYNEQF
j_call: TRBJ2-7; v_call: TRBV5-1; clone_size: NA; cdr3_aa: ASSLNLQSVEQY
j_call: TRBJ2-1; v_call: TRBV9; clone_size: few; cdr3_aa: ASSRASGSNEQF
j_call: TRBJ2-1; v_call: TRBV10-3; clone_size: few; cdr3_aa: AISRDRESNEQF
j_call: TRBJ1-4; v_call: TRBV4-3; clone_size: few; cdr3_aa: ASSQDLLQKELF
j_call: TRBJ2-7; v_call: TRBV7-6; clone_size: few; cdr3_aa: ASSPRSDDYEQY
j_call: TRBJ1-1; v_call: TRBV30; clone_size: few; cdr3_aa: AWSWTGRGTEAF
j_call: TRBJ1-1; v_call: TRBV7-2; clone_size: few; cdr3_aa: ASSLALGYGSTEAF
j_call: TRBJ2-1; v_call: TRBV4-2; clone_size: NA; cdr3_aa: ASSQELLRGNEQF
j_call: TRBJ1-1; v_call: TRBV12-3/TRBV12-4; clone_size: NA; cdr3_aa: ASSWGSTEAF
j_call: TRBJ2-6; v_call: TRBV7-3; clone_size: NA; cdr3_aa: ASSLIAGHSGANVLT
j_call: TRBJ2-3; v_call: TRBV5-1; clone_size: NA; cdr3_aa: ASSHDQGRLSTDTQY
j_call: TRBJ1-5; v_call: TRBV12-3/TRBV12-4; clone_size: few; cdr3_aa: ASSDVGVPPQH
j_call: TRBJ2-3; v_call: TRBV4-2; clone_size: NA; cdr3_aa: ASRGTHSTDTQY